The rows below give T cell receptor beta chains drawn from one sample of a study of blood T cell repertoires in COVID-19. Measured with immunoSEQ multiplex PCR; TCRdb has only the in-frame clones, and not every one. This sample has under 200,000 clones, with around four fifths found just once. The sequenced sample was peripheral blood. The receptors derive from a woman in her 70s with COVID-19, enrolled during active disease. Both conserved end residues are part of each CDR3.

CDR3	length	V
CASSQSGGAQETQYF	15	TRBV4-1
CAISELQETQYF	12	TRBV10-3
CASSFQGTDTQYF	13	TRBV12-3/TRBV12-4
CASSLSWGVGTQYF	14	TRBV27
CASSLNLRPPGEDTQYF	17	TRBV19
CASSSHRLNTEAFF	14	TRBV28
CASSRTGGMAEAFF	14	TRBV2
CASSLGQQPQHF	12	TRBV28
CASSQNRDEQYF	12	TRBV2
CASRLSGGYNEQFF	14	TRBV14
CASSLGQGLTYEQYF	15	TRBV7-2
CASSQMRQAYTNTEAFF	17	TRBV14
CASSLGRVNSPLHF	14	TRBV27
CASSLLEYQETQYF	14	TRBV14
CACRSGTQYF	10	TRBV30
CASSGPRTGSETQYF	15	TRBV19
CSVEDTSGSYEQYF	14	TRBV29-1
CASSIGGGEQYF	12	TRBV19
CASSFPPGTGGGYTF	15	TRBV28
CASNPSGRGSSYEQYF	16	TRBV27
CASSASRSSYNSPLHF	16	TRBV9
CASSYSGQGNYGYTF	15	TRBV6-5
CASRGYGTGTEKLFF	15	TRBV27
CASSSRVGGGDTQYF	15	TRBV9
CASSPARRGRGYTF	14	TRBV28
CASSLEGGTEAFF	13	TRBV5-4
CASSQVSQETQYF	13	TRBV4-1
CSVEALGDSNEKLFF	15	TRBV29-1
CASRMEGDTQYF	12	TRBV2
CASSLPAGDTQYF	13	TRBV28
CASSRGLETQYF	12	TRBV9
CASSFTSGSAQYF	13	TRBV27
CASSQKEGARDTEAFF	16	TRBV4-1
CATSVFQGITEAFF	14	TRBV24-1
CASSLAGPNTGELFF	15	TRBV7-9
CASSLSGGTYEQYF	14	TRBV27
CASSQYTEAFF	11	TRBV6-2/TRBV6-3
CASSPQGTFF	10	TRBV28
CASSTSDRGRSTGELFF	17	TRBV19
CASSGSSINTIYF	13	TRBV28
CASSLGGTGVYNSPLHF	17	TRBV7-9
CASSIRTGGDTGELFF	16	TRBV19
CASSEKAGYSYEQYF	15	TRBV7-8
CASKDPGRAETQYF	14	TRBV19
CASSSIGEPGYTF	13	TRBV6-5
CASSYDSPSGSMRPREQYF	19	TRBV6-2/TRBV6-3
CASSMGLRSRETQYF	15	TRBV4-1
CAWGRTSGANVLTF	14	TRBV30
CASSWGGLAGDEQFF	15	TRBV7-2
CASSSGRHAYEQYF	14	TRBV28
CASRLTSGNRNEQFF	15	TRBV2
CASTWDRSYTEAFF	14	TRBV5-1
CASSFSGTGITGETQYF	17	TRBV5-4
CASRRDNEQFF	11	TRBV19
CASSGQGVSNEKLFF	15	TRBV2
CASSLSGNTQYF	12	TRBV5-1
CASSLRLGAYNEQFF	15	TRBV11-3
CASSQDSGESSNQPQHF	17	TRBV4-1
CASSLVVTGSGYTF	14	TRBV7-8